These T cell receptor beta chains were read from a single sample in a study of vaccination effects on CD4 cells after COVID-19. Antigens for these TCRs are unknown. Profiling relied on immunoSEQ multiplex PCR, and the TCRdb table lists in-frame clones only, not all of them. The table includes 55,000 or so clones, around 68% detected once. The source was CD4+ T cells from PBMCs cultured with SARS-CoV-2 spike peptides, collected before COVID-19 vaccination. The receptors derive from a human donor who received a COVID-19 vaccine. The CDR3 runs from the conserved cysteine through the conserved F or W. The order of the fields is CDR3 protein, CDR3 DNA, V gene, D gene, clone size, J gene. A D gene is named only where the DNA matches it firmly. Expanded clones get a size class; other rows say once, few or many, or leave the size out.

CDR3: CASRRGLNTEAFF
DNA: TGTGCCAGCCGAAGGGGTTTGAACACTGAAGCTTTCTTT
V: TRBV2
D: NA
size: NA
J: TRBJ1-1

CDR3: CASSSTGGRYEQYF
DNA: TGTGCCAGCTCTTCGACAGGGGGGCGCTACGAGCAGTACTTC
V: TRBV18
D: TRBD1
size: NA
J: TRBJ2-7

CDR3: CASSTRDRNQPQHF
DNA: TGTGCCAGTAGTACCCGGGACCGCAATCAGCCCCAGCATTTT
V: TRBV19
D: NA
size: NA
J: TRBJ1-5

CDR3: CASSRMAGTGGNTIYF
DNA: TGTGCCAGCAGCCGAATGGCCGGGACAGGAGGAAACACCATATATTTT
V: TRBV7-9
D: TRBD1
size: few
J: TRBJ1-3

CDR3: CASSGTDGYGYTF
DNA: TGTGCCAGCAGTGGCACGGACGGGTATGGCTACACCTTC
V: TRBV2
D: NA
size: NA
J: TRBJ1-2

CDR3: CASSGYNEQFF
DNA: TGTGCCAGCAGTGGCTACAATGAGCAGTTCTTC
V: TRBV27
D: NA
size: NA
J: TRBJ2-1

CDR3: CASSLVGQGYTEAFF
DNA: TGTGCCAGCAGCTTGGTGGGACAGGGGTACACTGAAGCTTTCTTT
V: TRBV5-4
D: TRBD1
size: NA
J: TRBJ1-1

CDR3: CASRGAGNSPLHF
DNA: TGTGCCAGCCGGGGTGCGGGGAATTCACCCCTCCACTTT
V: TRBV6-6
D: NA
size: NA
J: TRBJ1-6

CDR3: CASSIGQGAPLNSNQPQHF
DNA: TGTGCCAGTAGTATAGGACAGGGTGCGCCCCTAAATAGCAATCAGCCCCAGCATTTT
V: TRBV19
D: TRBD1
size: NA
J: TRBJ1-5

CDR3: CASSQDIAGGFVSYEQYF
DNA: TGCGCCAGCAGCCAAGATATAGCGGGGGGCTTCGTTTCCTACGAGCAGTACTTC
V: TRBV4-3
D: TRBD2
size: NA
J: TRBJ2-7

CDR3: CASSTQVSGNTIYF
DNA: TGTGCCAGCAGCACACAGGTATCTGGAAACACCATATATTTT
V: TRBV4-2
D: NA
size: medium-sized
J: TRBJ1-3

CDR3: CASSQDMSRQGSYNEQFF
DNA: TGCGCCAGCAGCCAAGATATGAGTCGACAGGGCTCCTACAATGAGCAGTTCTTC
V: TRBV4-1
D: TRBD1
size: NA
J: TRBJ2-1

CDR3: CASSESPLVNTEAFF
DNA: TGTGCCAGCAGTGAAAGTCCCCTTGTGAACACTGAAGCTTTCTTT
V: TRBV2
D: NA
size: few
J: TRBJ1-1

CDR3: CASSGEGGNQPQHF
DNA: TGTGCCTCCTCGGGAGAGGGGGGCAATCAGCCCCAGCATTTT
V: TRBV10-3
D: NA
size: few
J: TRBJ1-5

CDR3: CSVLELGTDNEQFF
DNA: TGCAGCGTTCTAGAACTAGGGACTGACAATGAGCAGTTCTTC
V: TRBV29-1
D: NA
size: NA
J: TRBJ2-1

CDR3: CASTSSPILFF
DNA: TGTGCCAGCACCAGCAGCCCGATTTTGTTCTTC
V: TRBV6-5
D: NA
size: NA
J: TRBJ2-1

CDR3: CASSRTLDSNQPQHF
DNA: TGTGCCAGCAGTAGAACCCTGGACAGCAATCAGCCCCAGCATTTT
V: TRBV6-5
D: NA
size: NA
J: TRBJ1-5

CDR3: CASSPAFRGRPDTQYF
DNA: TGTGCCAGCAGCCCCGCTTTTAGGGGGCGTCCAGATACGCAGTATTTT
V: TRBV9
D: TRBD1
size: NA
J: TRBJ2-3

CDR3: CASSQDWGNQETQYF
DNA: TGTGCCAGCAGCCAAGATTGGGGCAACCAAGAGACCCAGTACTTC
V: TRBV3-1/TRBV3-2
D: NA
size: NA
J: TRBJ2-5

CDR3: CASSPSGLADYNEQFF
DNA: TGTGCCAGCAGTCCCTCGGGACTAGCGGACTACAATGAGCAGTTCTTC
V: TRBV28
D: TRBD2
size: NA
J: TRBJ2-1

CDR3: CASSFVYGPSTDTQYF
DNA: TGTGCCAGCAGTTTTGTTTACGGTCCTAGCACAGATACGCAGTATTTT
V: TRBV28
D: NA
size: NA
J: TRBJ2-3

CDR3: CASSLLAGGNLLNRLVREQYF
DNA: TGTGCCAGCAGTTTATTGGCAGGGGGCAACTTACTAAACCGACTAGTGCGCGAGCAGTACTTC
V: TRBV27
D: TRBD1
size: NA
J: TRBJ2-7

CDR3: CASSVGWEGTDTQYF
DNA: TGTGCCAGCAGCGTAGGGTGGGAGGGCACAGATACGCAGTATTTT
V: TRBV9
D: NA
size: once
J: TRBJ2-3

CDR3: CSVARPTGLGSGYTF
DNA: TGCAGCGTAGCAAGACCCACAGGGCTTGGAAGTGGCTACACCTTC
V: TRBV29-1
D: NA
size: NA
J: TRBJ1-2

CDR3: CAWSVLWGRNTEAFF
DNA: TGTGCCTGGAGTGTACTTTGGGGCAGGAACACTGAAGCTTTCTTT
V: TRBV30
D: NA
size: NA
J: TRBJ1-1

CDR3: CASSPGQGGSYEQYF
DNA: TGCGCCAGCAGCCCTGGACAGGGGGGCTCCTACGAGCAGTACTTC
V: TRBV4-3
D: TRBD1
size: NA
J: TRBJ2-7

CDR3: CASRRNTEAFF
DNA: TGTGCCAGTAGGAGGAACACTGAAGCTTTCTTT
V: TRBV19
D: NA
size: NA
J: TRBJ1-1

CDR3: CAIRVNLNQPQHF
DNA: TGTGCCATCAGAGTCAATCTGAATCAGCCCCAGCATTTT
V: TRBV10-3
D: NA
size: NA
J: TRBJ1-5